This T cell receptor beta chain was observed in a study of T cell responses to AZD1222 COVID-19 vaccine. Some clones are missing from TCRdb's copy, which holds only in-frame ones; the method was immunoSEQ multiplex PCR. The table lists 89,000 or so clones, approximately 88% of them singletons, with around 15% in the top ten. V dropped 6 bases and J dropped 4; count of bases not matched to a gene: 7. Germline V gene sequence: CDR1 LNHDA, CDR2 SQIVND (reference sequence). This CDR3 spans 14 amino acids. The sample was peripheral blood, taken on day 0 of AZD1222 vaccination. This TCR was sampled from an adult in good health. This chain joins TRBV19 and TRBJ1-2, with TRBD1 identical over 8 bases. The chain's CDR3 is CASREDRAGYGYTF. In nucleotides, the CDR3 is TGTGCCAGTAGGGAGGACAGGGCTGGCTATGGCTACACCTTC.